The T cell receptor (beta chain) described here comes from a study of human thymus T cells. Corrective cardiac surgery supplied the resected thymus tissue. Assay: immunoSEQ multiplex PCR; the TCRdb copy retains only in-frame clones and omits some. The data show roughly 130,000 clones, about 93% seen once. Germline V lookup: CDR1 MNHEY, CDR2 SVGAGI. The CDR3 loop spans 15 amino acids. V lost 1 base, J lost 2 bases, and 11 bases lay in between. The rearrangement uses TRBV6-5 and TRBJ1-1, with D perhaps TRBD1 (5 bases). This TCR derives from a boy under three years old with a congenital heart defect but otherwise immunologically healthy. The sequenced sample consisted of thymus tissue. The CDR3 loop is CASSYWSQGNTEAFF. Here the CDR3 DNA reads TGTGCCAGCAGTTACTGGTCGCAGGGCAACACTGAAGCTTTCTTT.